This T cell receptor (beta chain) was profiled in a study of T-cell reconstitution after alpha-beta-depleted transplantation in children. CDR1 is LNHNV, CDR2 YYDKDF, per germline (reference sequence). The CDR3 covers 12 residues. Trimming stripped 11 bases from V and 6 bases from J, with 13 bases between. During its preparation, the TCRbeta library received unique molecular identifiers. TCRdb re-called the PCR reads through MiXCR, storing one row per CDR3 protein. Among a few hundred thousand distinct CDR3 sequences listed, approximately 10% were seen once. The sequence derives from a human donor who donated a stem cell graft to a child with acute lymphoblastic leukemia. The chain joins TRBV15 to TRBJ2-2; D possibly corresponds to TRBD2 (5 bases). Sequencing used PBMCs from the stem cell graft donor, obtained from the stem cell graft. The CDR3 loop reads CAVRLEAGELFF. The CDR3 DNA follows: TGTGCCGTCCGGTTGGAGGCCGGGGAGCTGTTTTTT.